The present T cell receptor (beta chain) was sequenced within a study of blood T cells in healthy people across ages. Turning to this clonotype: The antigen is undetermined.

In germline, CDR1 is MNHNY, CDR2 SVGAGI (reference sequence). This CDR3 has 17 amino acids. After removal of 0 bases from V and 6 bases from J, the junction contained 10 bases not matched to a gene. The study drew donors from healthy Caucasian individuals in Russia aged roughly 6 to 100. Researchers collected about 10 milliliters of peripheral blood from every single donor. Using a J-beta primer mix together with a sample-barcoded 5' primer, a second PCR was run for about 7 to 12 cycles. TCRdb used MiXCR to reprocess the 5' RACE reads, holding one entry per CDR3 protein. The repertoire holds fewer than 2 million distinct CDR3 sequences, with about 39% as singletons. Overall study results and limits: Observed TCR beta diversity showed a strong correlation with the percentage of naive T cells as measured by flow cytometry. The long-lived group displayed more naive CD4+ cells, plus higher diversity, than the aged donors did.

The rearrangement uses TRBV6-6 and TRBJ2-2, with 7 bases that match TRBD2. The material sequenced was blood. The sequence was obtained from a human donor in good health. The CDR3 nucleotides read TGTGCCAGCAGTTACTCCGCATATCGGGGGGATTCCGGGGAGCTGTTTTTT. Protein: CASSYSAYRGDSGELFF.